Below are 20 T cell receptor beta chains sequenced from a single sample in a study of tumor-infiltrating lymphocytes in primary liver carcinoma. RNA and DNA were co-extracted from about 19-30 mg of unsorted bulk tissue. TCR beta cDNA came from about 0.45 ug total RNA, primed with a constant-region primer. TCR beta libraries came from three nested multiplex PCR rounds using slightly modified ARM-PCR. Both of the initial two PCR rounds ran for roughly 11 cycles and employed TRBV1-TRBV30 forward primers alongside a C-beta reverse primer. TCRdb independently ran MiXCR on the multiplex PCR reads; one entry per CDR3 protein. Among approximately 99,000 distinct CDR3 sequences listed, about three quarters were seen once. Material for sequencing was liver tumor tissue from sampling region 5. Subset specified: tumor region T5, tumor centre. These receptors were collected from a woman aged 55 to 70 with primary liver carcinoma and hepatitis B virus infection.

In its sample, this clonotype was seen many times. The chain's CDR3 is CSVAPVATQYF. The DNA of the CDR3 is TGCAGCGTTGCCCCGGTGGCCACGCAGTATTTT. The chain links TRBV29-1 to TRBJ2-3; no clear D gene. The V end was cut by 4 bases, the J end by 9 bases, with 11 bases between. The CDR3 is 11 residues long. Germline assignment: CDR1 SQVTM and CDR2 ANQGSEA.

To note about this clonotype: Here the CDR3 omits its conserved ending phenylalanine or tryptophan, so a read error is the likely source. The CDR3: CVSSSFVQGTGELFI. CDR3 DNA: TGTGTCAGCAGCTCGTTTGTGCAGGGTACCGGGGAGCTGTTTATT. The rearrangement uses TRBV5-5 and TRBJ2-2, with D perhaps matching TRBD1 (5 bases). This CDR3 is built from 15 residues. Germline-derived CDR1 and CDR2 are SGHKS and YYEKEE (reference sequence).

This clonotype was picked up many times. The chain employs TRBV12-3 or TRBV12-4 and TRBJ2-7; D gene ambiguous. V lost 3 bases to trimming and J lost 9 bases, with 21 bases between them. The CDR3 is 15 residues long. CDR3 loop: CASSFGLVGHPSQYF. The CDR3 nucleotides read TGTGCCAGCAGTTTCGGCTTAGTTGGCCACCCGTCGCAGTACTTC.

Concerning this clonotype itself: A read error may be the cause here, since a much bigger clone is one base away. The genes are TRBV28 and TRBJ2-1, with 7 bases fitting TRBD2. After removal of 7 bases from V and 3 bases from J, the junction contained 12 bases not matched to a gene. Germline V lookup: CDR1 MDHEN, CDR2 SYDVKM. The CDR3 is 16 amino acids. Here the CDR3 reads CASILGGSSCYNEQFF. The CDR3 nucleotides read TGTGCCAGCATCTTGGGCGGGAGTAGCTGCTACAATGAGCAGTTCTTC.

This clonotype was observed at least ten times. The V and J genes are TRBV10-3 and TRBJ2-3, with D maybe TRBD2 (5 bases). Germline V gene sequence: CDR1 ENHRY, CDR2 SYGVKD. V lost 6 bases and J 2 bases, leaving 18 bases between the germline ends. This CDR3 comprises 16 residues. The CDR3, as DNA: TGTGCCATCAGGACCGCACTAGACCCGTACACAGATACGCAGTATTTT. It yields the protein CAIRTALDPYTDTQYF.

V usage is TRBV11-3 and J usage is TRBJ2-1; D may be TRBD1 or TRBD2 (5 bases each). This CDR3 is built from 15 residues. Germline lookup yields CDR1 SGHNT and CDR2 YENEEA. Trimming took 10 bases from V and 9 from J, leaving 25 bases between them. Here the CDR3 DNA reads TGTGCCATCAGTTTGACAGCGGCTGTCCGGGGTGAGCAGTTCTTC. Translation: CAISLTAAVRGEQFF.

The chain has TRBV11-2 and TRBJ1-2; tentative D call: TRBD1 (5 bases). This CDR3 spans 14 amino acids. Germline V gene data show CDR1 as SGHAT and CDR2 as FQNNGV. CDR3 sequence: CGRCLLTAFYGYTF. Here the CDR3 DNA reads TGTGGCAGATGCTTATTGACAGCCTTCTATGGCTACACCTTC.

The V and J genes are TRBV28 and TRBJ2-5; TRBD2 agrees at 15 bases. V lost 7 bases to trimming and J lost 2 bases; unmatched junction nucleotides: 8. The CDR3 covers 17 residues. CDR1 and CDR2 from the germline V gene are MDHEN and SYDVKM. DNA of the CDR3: TGTGCCAGCATTCCCCTGGGACTAGCGGGAGGTCAAGAGACCCAGTACTTC. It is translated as CASIPLGLAGGQETQYF. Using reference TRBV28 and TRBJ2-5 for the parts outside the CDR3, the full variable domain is DVKVTQSSRYLVKRTGEKVFLECVQDMDHENMFWYRQDPGLGLRLIYFSYDVKMKEKGDIPEGYSVSREKKERFSLILESASTNQTSMYLCASIPLGLAGGQETQYFGPGTRLLVL.

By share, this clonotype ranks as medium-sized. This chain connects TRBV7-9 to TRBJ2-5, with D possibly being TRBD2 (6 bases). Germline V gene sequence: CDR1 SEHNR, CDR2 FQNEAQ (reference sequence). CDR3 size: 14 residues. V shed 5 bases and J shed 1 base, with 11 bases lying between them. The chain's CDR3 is CASSLGTAQETQYF. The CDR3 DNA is TGTGCCAGCAGCCTAGGGACTGCCCAAGAGACCCAGTACTTC. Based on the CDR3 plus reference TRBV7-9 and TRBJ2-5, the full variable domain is DTGVSQNPRHKITKRGQNVTFRCDPISEHNRLYWYRQTLGQGPEFLTYFQNEAQLEKSRLLSDRFSAERPKGSFSTLEIQRTEQGDSAMYLCASSLGTAQETQYFGPGTRLLVL.

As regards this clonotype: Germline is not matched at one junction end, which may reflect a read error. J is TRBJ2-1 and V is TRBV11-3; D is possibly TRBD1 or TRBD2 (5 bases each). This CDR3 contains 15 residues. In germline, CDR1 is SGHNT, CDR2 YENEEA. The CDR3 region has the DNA TGTGTCAGCAGCTTGACAGTGGCTGCCCGGGGTGAGCAGTTCTTC. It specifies CVSSLTVAARGEQFF.

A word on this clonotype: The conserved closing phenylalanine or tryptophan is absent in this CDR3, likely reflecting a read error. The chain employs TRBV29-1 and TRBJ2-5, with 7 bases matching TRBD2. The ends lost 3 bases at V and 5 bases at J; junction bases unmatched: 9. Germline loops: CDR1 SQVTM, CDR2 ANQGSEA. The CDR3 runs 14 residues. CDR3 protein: CSVDLLAVAETQYS. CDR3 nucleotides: TGCAGCGTTGACCTGCTAGCGGTAGCGGAGACCCAGTACTCC.

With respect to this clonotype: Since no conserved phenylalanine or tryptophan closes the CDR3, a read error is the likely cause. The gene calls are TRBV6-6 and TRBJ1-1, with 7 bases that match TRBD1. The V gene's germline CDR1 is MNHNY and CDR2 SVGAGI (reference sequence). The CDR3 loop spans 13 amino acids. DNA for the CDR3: TGTGACAGCAAGAAGACAGGGCGGACTGAAGCTTTCTTA. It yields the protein CDSKKTGRTEAFL.

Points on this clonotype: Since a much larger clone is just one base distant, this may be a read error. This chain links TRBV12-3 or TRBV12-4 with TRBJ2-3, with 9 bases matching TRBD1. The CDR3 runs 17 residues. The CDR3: CASRISGTGIGTGTQYF. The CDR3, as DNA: TGTGCCAGCAGGATATCCGGGACAGGGATCGGAACAGGTACGCAGTATTTT.

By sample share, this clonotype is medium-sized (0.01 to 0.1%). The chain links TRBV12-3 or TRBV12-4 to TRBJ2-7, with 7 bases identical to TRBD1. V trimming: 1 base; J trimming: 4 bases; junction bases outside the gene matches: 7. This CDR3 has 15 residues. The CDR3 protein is CASSLGQGDLYEQYF. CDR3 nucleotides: TGTGCCAGCAGTTTAGGGCAGGGGGATTTATACGAGCAGTACTTC.

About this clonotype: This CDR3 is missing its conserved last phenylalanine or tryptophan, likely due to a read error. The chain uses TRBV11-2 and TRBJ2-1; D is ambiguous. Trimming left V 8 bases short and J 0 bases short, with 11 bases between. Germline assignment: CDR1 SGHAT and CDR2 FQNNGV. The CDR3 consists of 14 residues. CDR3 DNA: TGTGCCAGCGACTCCTCGAGCTCCTACAATGAGCAGTTCTTA. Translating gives CASDSSSSYNEQFL.

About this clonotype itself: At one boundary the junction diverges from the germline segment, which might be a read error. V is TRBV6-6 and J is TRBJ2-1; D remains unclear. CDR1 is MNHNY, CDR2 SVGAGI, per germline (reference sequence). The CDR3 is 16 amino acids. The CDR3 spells CVSTPGGRAVISEQFF. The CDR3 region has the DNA TGTGTCAGCACCCCCGGCGGAAGGGCCGTAATCAGTGAGCAGTTCTTC.

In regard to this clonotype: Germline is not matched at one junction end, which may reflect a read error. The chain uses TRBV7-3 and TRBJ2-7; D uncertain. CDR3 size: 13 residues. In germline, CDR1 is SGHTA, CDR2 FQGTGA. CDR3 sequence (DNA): TGTGCCAGCGGCTTAAATCGGATTCACGAGCAGTACTTC. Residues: CASGLNRIHEQYF.

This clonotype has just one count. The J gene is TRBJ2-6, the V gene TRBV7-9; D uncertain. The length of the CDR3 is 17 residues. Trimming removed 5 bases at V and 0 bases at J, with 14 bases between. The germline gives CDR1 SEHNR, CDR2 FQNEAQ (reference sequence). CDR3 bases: TGTGCCAGCAGCGAGCTCTTTGCGGACTCTGGGGCCAACGTCCTGACTTTC. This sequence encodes CASSELFADSGANVLTF.

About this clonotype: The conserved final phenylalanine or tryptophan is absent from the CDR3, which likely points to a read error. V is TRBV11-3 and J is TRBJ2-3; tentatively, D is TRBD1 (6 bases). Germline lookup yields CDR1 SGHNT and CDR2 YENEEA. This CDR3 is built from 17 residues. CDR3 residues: CASSLSFRPLRTDTQYL. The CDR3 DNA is TGTGCCAGCAGCTTATCGTTTCGACCGCTACGGACAGACACGCAGTATCTT.

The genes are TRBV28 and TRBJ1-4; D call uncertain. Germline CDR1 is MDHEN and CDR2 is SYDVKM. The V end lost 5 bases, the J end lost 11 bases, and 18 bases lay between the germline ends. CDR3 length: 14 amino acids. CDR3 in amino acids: CASSPKPATWKLFF. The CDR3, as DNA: TGTGCCAGCAGTCCCAAACCCGCGACATGGAAACTGTTTTTT.